This paragraph covers one TCR beta chain sequence. Its specificity is unknown. The V gene lost 6 bases and the J gene lost 7 bases, with 15 bases spanning the gap. This CDR3 has 13 residues. Germline lookup yields CDR1 DFQATT and CDR2 SNEGSKA (reference sequence). These data are taken from a study of CD8 T cells in ankylosing spondylitis. TCRdb re-called the 5' RACE reads with MiXCR, one entry per CDR3 protein. The data show about 750,000 distinct CDR3 sequences, roughly 20% seen once. Whole-study findings and limits: Several highly homologous variants formed a TCR beta motif that appeared characteristic of ankylosing spondylitis blood. The clones that were linked to disease were reported to be significantly enriched in matched synovial fluid samples from ankylosing spondylitis patients. Prior work had noted some motif variants in reactive arthritis blood and synovial fluid. Clones that were linked to disease were CD8+ and were relatively rare in peripheral blood.

This clonotype originated in a male donor with ankylosing spondylitis. Sequencing used blood, either unsorted or a sorted T cell fraction (not recorded which). The V gene is TRBV20-1, the J gene TRBJ2-2; D may correspond to TRBD1 or TRBD2 (7 bases each). The CDR3 DNA follows: TGCAGTGCCATGACAGGGAGGGGCGGGGAGCTGTTTTTT. Encoded protein: CSAMTGRGGELFF.